One T cell receptor (beta chain) is described in this entry. The source of the sample is a study of blood T cell repertoires in COVID-19. Across the whole study: Nucleic acid was either cDNA or gDNA, and it came from T cells, B-cell-depleted T cells, or PBMCs.

V shed 3 bases and J shed 2 bases, with 8 bases lying between them. The CDR3 covers 14 residues. The germline gives CDR1 SNHLY, CDR2 FYNNEI. This table comes from immunoSEQ multiplex PCR, and its TCRdb copy is limited to in-frame clones, with some not included. The sample lists 400,000 or so clones; about 90% were seen once. The rearrangement joins TRBV2 to TRBJ1-5, with D possibly TRBD1 on 5 matching bases. Input material: peripheral blood. The receptor comes from a man between 18 and 35 years old with COVID-19, enrolled during active disease. The CDR3 coding sequence is TGTGCCAGCAGTGACAGGGCGGGCAATCAGCCCCAGCATTTT. Translated, it gives CASSDRAGNQPQHF.